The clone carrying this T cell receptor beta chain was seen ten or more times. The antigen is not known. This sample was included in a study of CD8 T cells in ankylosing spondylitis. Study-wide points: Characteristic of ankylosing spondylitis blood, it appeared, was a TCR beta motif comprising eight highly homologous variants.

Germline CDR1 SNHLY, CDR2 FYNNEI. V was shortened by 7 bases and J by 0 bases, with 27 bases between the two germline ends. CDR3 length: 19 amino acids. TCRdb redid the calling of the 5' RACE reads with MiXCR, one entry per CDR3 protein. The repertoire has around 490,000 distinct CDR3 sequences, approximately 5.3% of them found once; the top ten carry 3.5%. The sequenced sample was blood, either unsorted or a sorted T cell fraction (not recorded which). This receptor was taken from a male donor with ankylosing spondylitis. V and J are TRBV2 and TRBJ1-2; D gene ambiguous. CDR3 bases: TGTGCCAGCACCCCTAGTCGGTTGTCTATGAGGCGGACTAACTATGGCTACACCTTC. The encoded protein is CASTPSRLSMRRTNYGYTF.